These 9 T cell receptor beta chains came from one sample sequenced in a study of T cell responses to AZD1222 COVID-19 vaccine. Using immunoSEQ multiplex PCR, the repertoire was profiled, and TCRdb retains in-frame clones only, with some absent. The sample comprises about 110,000 clones, around nine tenths of which are singletons, and around 2.3% rests with the top ten. The sample here was peripheral blood, taken 28 days after the second AZD1222 dose. Source of these receptors: an adult who received the AZD1222 COVID-19 vaccine.

The rearrangement links TRBV2 to TRBJ2-1, with 16 bases lining up with TRBD2. The CDR3 runs 21 residues. The germline gives CDR1 SNHLY, CDR2 FYNNEI. Trimming cost V 6 bases and J 8 bases; bases outside gene matches: 22. The CDR3: CASSLTGTSGRAATFSHEQFF. The CDR3 bases are TGTGCCAGCAGCCTCACCGGGACTAGCGGGAGGGCCGCCACCTTCTCTCATGAGCAGTTCTTC.

V and J are TRBV24-1 and TRBJ1-5; D not resolved. Germline lookup yields CDR1 KGHDR and CDR2 SFDVKD. The CDR3 covers 13 residues. The V end lost 5 bases, the J end lost 0 bases, and 4 bases lay between the germline ends. CDR3 nucleotide sequence: TGTGCCACCAGTGCTCGTAGCAATCAGCCCCAGCATTTT. Protein sequence: CATSARSNQPQHF.

This clone appeared a few times. The chain recombines TRBV6-2 or TRBV6-3 with TRBJ1-6; D is uncertain. The CDR3 length is 16 residues. V lost 2 bases and J lost 7, with 15 bases in between. Germline values: CDR1 MNHEY, CDR2 SVGEGT. CDR3 nucleotide sequence: TGTGCCAGCAGTTACCTCTCGACACGGTGGAATTCACCCCTCCACTTT. Residues: CASSYLSTRWNSPLHF.

V and J are TRBV5-4 and TRBJ1-2; 7 nucleotides match TRBD1. Germline loops: CDR1 SGHNT, CDR2 YYREEE (reference sequence). This CDR3 has 14 residues. After removal of 3 bases from V and 4 bases from J, the junction contained 6 bases not matched to a gene. The CDR3 here is CASSSTAGGYGYTF. Here the CDR3 DNA reads TGTGCCAGCAGCTCCACGGCAGGGGGCTATGGCTACACCTTC.

CDR3 coding DNA: TGTGCCAGCGGACGCATAACCGGGGAGCTGTTTTTT. Its translation is CASGRITGELFF. The gene calls are TRBV2 and TRBJ2-2; unclear D gene. Trimming left V 8 bases short and J 5 bases short, with 9 bases between. The CDR3 contains 12 residues. The germline CDR1 and CDR2 sequences are SNHLY and FYNNEI.

As DNA, the CDR3 is TGTGCCAGCAGCCCGGAACCAGGGTCCCGTCCAGATACGCAGTATTTT. This gives the protein CASSPEPGSRPDTQYF. The V call is TRBV5-4, the J call TRBJ2-3; possible D gene TRBD1, 5 bases. CDR1 is SGHNT, CDR2 YYREEE, per germline (reference sequence). This CDR3 has 16 amino acids. Trimming took 4 bases from V and 4 from J, leaving 19 bases between them.

V usage is TRBV28 and J usage is TRBJ1-2; D is perhaps TRBD1 (5 bases). The germline CDR1 and CDR2 sequences are MDHEN and SYDVKM. The germline V and J ends were trimmed by 7 bases and 5 bases, with 11 bases remaining between them. The CDR3 is made up of 12 amino acids. CDR3 DNA: TGTGCCAGCAAGAGGGGACCTTATGGCTACACCTTC. It is translated as CASKRGPYGYTF.

The chain has TRBV28 and TRBJ1-4; TRBD1 matches 7 bases. This CDR3 has 15 amino acids. J gave up 8 bases and V 3 bases, and 9 bases lay outside the gene matches. Germline V lookup: CDR1 MDHEN, CDR2 SYDVKM. CDR3 residues: CASSFNDRVREKLFF. The CDR3 bases are TGTGCCAGCAGTTTCAATGACAGGGTTCGGGAAAAACTGTTTTTT.

V gene TRBV3-1 (or the pseudogene TRBV3-2) combines with J gene TRBJ2-1; 10 bases agree with TRBD2. Germline loops: CDR1 LGHDT, CDR2 YNNKEL (reference sequence). V shed 4 bases and J 0 bases; nucleotides not matched to a gene: 0. The CDR3 runs to 15 residues. CDR3 DNA: TGTGCCAGCAGCCCTAGCGGGAGCTCCTACAATGAGCAGTTCTTC. Its protein is CASSPSGSSYNEQFF.